The sequence of this T cell receptor beta chain was determined in a study of T-cell reconstitution after alpha-beta-depleted transplantation in children. Unique molecular identifiers tagged the TCRbeta library. TCRdb itself ran the PCR reads through MiXCR, one entry per CDR3 protein. This sample has 490,000 or so distinct CDR3 sequences, with about 12% found just once. The V and J ends lost 2 bases and 10 bases respectively, with 14 bases between them. The CDR3 contains 13 residues. Sequences were derived from PBMCs from the stem cell graft donor, sampled from the stem cell graft. The clonotype comes from a human donor who donated a stem cell graft to a child with combined immunodeficiency. V and J are TRBV12-3 or TRBV12-4 and TRBJ1-1, with D maybe TRBD1 (6 bases). CDR3 loop: CASSLILQGAAFF. Here the CDR3 DNA reads TGTGCCAGCAGTTTAATACTACAGGGTGCAGCTTTCTTT.